This T cell receptor beta chain was retrieved from a study of shared clonotypes between healthy human individuals. Study-wide results and caveats: Generally, estimated richness proved larger in naive subsets than it did in memory subsets.

Remarks on this clone: The antigen is not known.

The repertoire was sequenced with immunoSEQ multiplex PCR; TCRdb's copy has only in-frame clones and lacks some. This table holds about 2.4 million clones, over 85% found once. Germline V gene sequence: CDR1 SEHNR, CDR2 FQNEAQ (reference sequence). CDR3 length: 17 amino acids. With 4 bases clipped from V and 0 bases from J, the junction kept 6 bases outside the gene matches. Nashville, Tennessee was home to all donors, who were Caucasian adults. The TCR originated in a man younger than 35 in good health. Some clones in this sample may be carry-over from other donors' samples. This chain connects TRBV7-9 to TRBJ2-6; 7 nucleotides match TRBD1. The sample consisted of naive CD4+ T cells from PBMCs. Subset noted: CD45RA+ positively selected. The CDR3 loop reads CASSSGTVFSGANVLTF. For the CDR3, the DNA is TGTGCCAGCAGCTCTGGGACAGTCTTCTCTGGGGCCAACGTCCTGACTTTC.